One and the same sample provided the 9 T cell receptor beta chains below, sequenced in a study of T cells in Graves' hyperthyroidism and ophthalmopathy. TCR beta CDR3 regions were amplified from RNA transcripts. TCR CDR3 regions were first amplified by RT-PCR with HTBI primers. TCRdb itself ran the multiplex PCR reads through MiXCR, one entry per CDR3 protein. The table has hundreds of thousands of distinct CDR3 sequences, about 45% seen once. Sequencing was performed on peripheral blood or thyroid tissue (not recorded which). The receptors come from an adult man with Graves' disease, either hyperthyroidism or ophthalmopathy (not recorded which).

The chain uses TRBV6-6 and TRBJ2-7, with D unresolved. Per the germline V gene, CDR1 is MNHNY and CDR2 is SVGAGI (reference sequence). This CDR3 has 13 amino acids. Trimming took off 2 bases at V and 1 base at J, with 6 bases between the two ends. Here the CDR3 DNA reads TGTGCCAGCAGTTACCGAGCTTCCTACGAGCAGTACTTC. Translating gives CASSYRASYEQYF.

V and J are TRBV10-3 and TRBJ2-5; 11 bases line up with TRBD2. Germline-derived CDR1 and CDR2 are ENHRY and SYGVKD. Losses at the gene ends were 2 bases for V and 5 bases for J; bases not matched to a gene: 4. This CDR3 contains 15 residues. CDR3 residues: CAISETSGSMETQYF. In DNA form, the CDR3 reads TGTGCCATCAGTGAGACTAGCGGGAGTATGGAGACCCAGTACTTC.

In this sample, this clonotype turned up many times. The genes are TRBV7-9 and TRBJ1-1; D is unresolved. Germline V gives CDR1 SEHNR, CDR2 FQNEAQ (reference sequence). The V and J ends lost 5 bases and 0 bases respectively, with 7 bases between them. This CDR3 spans 13 amino acids. CDR3 sequence reads: CASSPYMNTEAFF. CDR3 coding DNA: TGTGCCAGCAGCCCGTATATGAACACTGAAGCTTTCTTT.

The chain carries TRBV20-1 and TRBJ2-5, with 9 bases identical to TRBD2. V was pared by 0 bases and J by 5 bases, with 10 bases of the junction left unmatched. Germline CDR1 and CDR2: DFQATT and SNEGSKA (reference sequence). The CDR3 is made up of 16 amino acids. For the CDR3, the DNA is TGCAGTGCTAGAGACGAGCTAGCGGGACGGGGTGAGACCCAGTACTTC. Amino acid sequence: CSARDELAGRGETQYF.

The chain couples TRBV7-9 to TRBJ2-5; TRBD1 aligns across 8 bases. V trimming: 7 bases; J trimming: 1 base; junction bases outside the gene matches: 5. The CDR3 is made up of 14 amino acids. Germline lookup yields CDR1 SEHNR and CDR2 FQNEAQ (reference sequence). This chain's CDR3 is CASTLDRVQETQYF. The CDR3 DNA sequence: TGTGCCAGCACCTTGGACAGGGTCCAAGAGACCCAGTACTTC.

Points on this clonotype: A much larger clone lies a single base off, so this may be a read error. The genes are TRBV19 and TRBJ2-7; maybe TRBD2 (6 bases). There are 14 residues in the CDR3. Germline V gives CDR1 LNHDA, CDR2 SQIVND (reference sequence). The CDR3 sequence is CATSIAGTLGEQYF. The CDR3 region has the DNA TGTGCCACTAGTATTGCGGGGACCCTCGGCGAGCAGTACTTC.

This sequence joins TRBV20-1 and TRBJ2-5; 7 nucleotides line up with TRBD1. This CDR3 spans 16 amino acids. Per the germline V gene, CDR1 is DFQATT and CDR2 is SNEGSKA (reference sequence). Losses at the gene ends were 2 bases for V and 2 bases for J; bases not matched to a gene: 11. CDR3 in amino acids: CSARNRGRRFQETQYF. CDR3 sequence (DNA): TGCAGTGCTAGAAACAGGGGCCGGCGTTTTCAAGAGACCCAGTACTTC.

Turning to this clonotype: A single base separates this from a much larger clone, so it may be a read error. The rearrangement joins TRBV12-3 or TRBV12-4 to TRBJ1-1; D gene unclear. Trimming stripped 6 bases from V and 1 base from J, with 6 bases between. The CDR3 spans 12 residues. The CDR3 DNA reads as TGTGCCAGCAGAAAGGGGAACACTGAAGCTTTCTTT. Translating gives CASRKGNTEAFF.

This chain links TRBV5-1 with TRBJ1-1; no firm D call. Per germline, CDR1 SGHRS and CDR2 YFSETQ. The CDR3 runs 13 residues. V was trimmed by 0 bases and J by 3 bases, leaving 6 bases between them. The CDR3, as DNA: TGCGCCAGCAGCTTGGCCTCTCACACTGAAGCTTTCTTT. The encoded protein is CASSLASHTEAFF.